This entry lists 5 T cell receptor beta chains sequenced from one sample in a study of blood T cell repertoires in COVID-19. Produced via immunoSEQ multiplex PCR; TCRdb's table is partial and in-frame only. The sample consists of about 28,000 clones, approximately 92% of them appearing once. Sequenced material: peripheral blood. These receptors were collected from a human donor with acute or convalescent COVID-19. The donor label of this sample is uncertain.

The chain employs TRBV3-1 (or the pseudogene TRBV3-2) and TRBJ1-1; unclear D gene. The germline V gene has CDR1 LGHDT and CDR2 YNNKEL (reference sequence). CDR3 length: 12 amino acids. The ends were cut back, 4 bases at V and 10 bases at J, with 13 bases in the middle. In DNA form, the CDR3 reads TGTGCCAGCAGCCGAGGGAATTCGGGAGCTTTCTTT. Residues: CASSRGNSGAFF.

The rearrangement uses TRBV7-2 and TRBJ1-5; no firm D call. Germline-derived CDR1 and CDR2 are SGHTA and FQGNSA. Trimming took off 3 bases at V and 7 bases at J, with 10 bases between the two ends. CDR3 length: 13 amino acids. CDR3 in DNA: TGTGCCAGCAGCTTCGGGTTAGGCCAGCCCCAGCATTTT. It encodes CASSFGLGQPQHF.

The chain carries TRBV19 and TRBJ2-5; maybe TRBD2 (6 bases). From germline, CDR1 is LNHDA and CDR2 SQIVND (reference sequence). This CDR3 is 15 amino acids long. V shed 5 bases and J shed 4 bases, with 17 bases lying between them. The CDR3 reads CASSPLAAGGETQYF. The CDR3 nucleotides are TGTGCCAGTAGTCCGCTAGCCGCCGGGGGAGAGACCCAGTACTTC.

The V gene is TRBV24-1, the J gene TRBJ2-1, with D unclear. Trimming left V 3 bases short and J 0 bases short, with 11 bases between. Germline values: CDR1 KGHDR, CDR2 SFDVKD. The CDR3 has 16 residues. CDR3 sequence reads: CATSDVVRSSYNEQFF. The CDR3 bases are TGTGCCACCAGTGATGTTGTTAGATCCTCCTACAATGAGCAGTTCTTC.

The CDR3 DNA sequence: TGTGCCAGCAGCCGGGGGAGTACCCAAATAAATCAGCCCCAGCATTTT. This codes for CASSRGSTQINQPQHF. The genes are TRBV7-2 and TRBJ1-5; possibly TRBD1 for D (5 bases). The CDR3 has 16 amino acids. The germline V gene encodes CDR1 SGHTA and CDR2 FQGNSA. Trimming pared 5 bases from V and 4 bases from J, leaving 18 bases between. Supplemented by reference TRBV7-2 and TRBJ1-5, the full variable domain reads GAGVSQSPSNKVTEKGKDVELRCDPISGHTALYWYRQSLGQGLEFLIYFQGNSAPDKSGLPSDRFSAERTGGSVSTLTIQRTQQEDSAVYLCASSRGSTQINQPQHFGDGTRLSIL.